The 5 T cell receptor beta chains below all came from one sample that was sequenced in a study of blood T cell repertoires in COVID-19. Method: immunoSEQ multiplex PCR; TCRdb's copy keeps in-frame clones and lacks some. The profile covers hundreds of thousands of clones, with approximately 90% appearing a single time and about 4.6% taken by the ten largest. The sample consisted of peripheral blood. The receptors were sampled from a man aged 40-49 years with acute or convalescent COVID-19.

The chain employs TRBV5-4 and TRBJ1-4; 11 bases match TRBD1. The CDR3 has 15 amino acids. Trimming took 3 bases from V and 6 from J; bases not matched to a gene: 4. From germline, CDR1 is SGHNT and CDR2 YYREEE (reference sequence). CDR3 DNA: TGTGCCAGCAGCTCACGGGGACAGGGGGATGAAAAACTGTTTTTT. Amino acid sequence: CASSSRGQGDEKLFF.

This clone occurred once. This chain joins TRBV7-9 and TRBJ1-1; 7 bases are a match to TRBD1. CDR1 and CDR2 (germline): SEHNR, FQNEAQ (reference sequence). The CDR3 spans 15 residues. V dropped 4 bases and J dropped 3; count of bases not matched to a gene: 8. The DNA for the CDR3 is TGTGCCAGCAGCTCAACAAGGACAGGCCACACTGAAGCTTTCTTT. This codes for CASSSTRTGHTEAFF.

V gene TRBV27 combines with J gene TRBJ1-1, with D hard to call. Looked up from germline, CDR1 is MNHEY and CDR2 is SMNVEV (reference sequence). The CDR3 loop spans 13 amino acids. Deletions cut 1 base from V and 1 base from J, with 4 bases between. As DNA, the CDR3 is TGTGCCAGCAGTTTATGGCAGAACACTGAAGCTTTCTTT. As protein: CASSLWQNTEAFF.

The rearrangement joins TRBV6-5 to TRBJ2-2, with 9 bases that match TRBD2. The CDR3 contains 13 residues. Germline V gives CDR1 MNHEY, CDR2 SVGAGI. The V segment lost 8 bases and the J segment 6 bases; nucleotides outside the gene matches: 4. CDR3 nucleotide sequence: TGTGCCAGCGGGCGGGGGGGCGCCGGGGAGCTGTTTTTT. This gives the protein CASGRGGAGELFF.

The CDR3 sequence: CASSVQGPSEQFF. The CDR3 coding sequence is TGTGCCAGCAGTGTACAGGGACCAAGTGAGCAGTTCTTC. The chain links TRBV2 to TRBJ2-1; the D gene is possibly TRBD1 (6 bases). CDR1 and CDR2 from the germline V gene are SNHLY and FYNNEI. Trimming stripped 4 bases from V and 9 bases from J, with 13 bases between. The length of the CDR3 is 13 residues. Using reference TRBV2 and TRBJ2-1 for the parts outside the CDR3, the full variable domain is EPEVTQTPSHQVTQMGQEVILRCVPISNHLYFYWYRQILGQKVEFLVSFYNNEISEKSEIFDDQFSVERPDGSNFTLKIRSTKLEDSAMYFCASSVQGPSEQFFGPGTRLTVL.